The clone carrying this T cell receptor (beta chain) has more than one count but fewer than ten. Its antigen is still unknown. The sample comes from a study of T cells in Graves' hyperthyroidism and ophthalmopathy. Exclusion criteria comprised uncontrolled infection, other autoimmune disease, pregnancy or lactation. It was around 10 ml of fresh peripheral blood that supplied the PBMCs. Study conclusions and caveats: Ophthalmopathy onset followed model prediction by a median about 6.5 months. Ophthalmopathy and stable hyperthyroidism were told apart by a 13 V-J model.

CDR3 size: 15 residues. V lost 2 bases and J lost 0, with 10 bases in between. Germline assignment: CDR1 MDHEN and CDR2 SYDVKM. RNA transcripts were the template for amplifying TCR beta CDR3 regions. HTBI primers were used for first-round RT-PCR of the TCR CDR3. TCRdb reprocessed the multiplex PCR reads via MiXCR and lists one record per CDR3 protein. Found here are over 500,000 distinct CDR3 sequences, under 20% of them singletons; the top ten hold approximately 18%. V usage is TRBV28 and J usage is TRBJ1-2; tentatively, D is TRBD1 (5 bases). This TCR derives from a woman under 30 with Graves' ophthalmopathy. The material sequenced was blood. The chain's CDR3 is CASSLIRGSNYGYTF. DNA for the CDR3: TGTGCCAGCAGTTTAATTCGGGGCTCTAACTATGGCTACACCTTC.